The 28 T cell receptor beta chains reported below all come from one sample, sequenced in a study of T-cell memory formation after mild COVID-19. Each CDR3 protein gets one entry after TCRdb re-called the 5' RACE reads with MiXCR. The sample lists about 150,000 distinct CDR3 sequences, over 10% occurring once. Sequenced material: PBMCs or a T cell subset sorted from them (not recorded which). The receptors were sampled from a man aged 18 to 29 who had mild COVID-19 (a few samples of this study predate the infection). Cell type and time point are not known.

The V and J genes are TRBV29-1 and TRBJ2-1; 9 nucleotides match TRBD2. Germline V lookup: CDR1 SQVTM, CDR2 ANQGSEA. The junction had 13 bases not matched to a gene; V was cut back by 4 bases and J by 3 bases. The CDR3 has 17 amino acids. CDR3 amino acids: CSVVPSHGGGVYNEQFF. CDR3 DNA: TGCAGCGTTGTCCCTTCCCACGGCGGGGGGGTCTACAATGAGCAGTTCTTC.

This clonotype was picked up many times. This rearrangement joins TRBV7-2 to TRBJ2-3, with D perhaps TRBD1 (5 bases). The CDR3 is made up of 17 amino acids. Trimming took 1 base from V and 1 from J, leaving 15 bases between them. Germline V CDR1 and CDR2: SGHTA, FQGNSA. CDR3 bases: TGTGCCAGCAGCTTAGTGTGGCAGGGCTATGGCACAGATACGCAGTATTTT. It yields the protein CASSLVWQGYGTDTQYF. Supplemented by reference TRBV7-2 and TRBJ2-3, the full variable domain reads GAGVSQSPSNKVTEKGKDVELRCDPISGHTALYWYRQSLGQGLEFLIYFQGNSAPDKSGLPSDRFSAERTGGSVSTLTIQRTQQEDSAVYLCASSLVWQGYGTDTQYFGPGTRLTVL.

This clonotype was seen more than once but under ten times. The rearrangement uses TRBV7-9 and TRBJ2-7; D unclear. The CDR3 extends over 14 amino acids. Trimming took 3 bases from V and 6 from J, leaving 15 bases between them. The germline V gene has CDR1 SEHNR and CDR2 FQNEAQ (reference sequence). CDR3 nucleotides: TGTGCCAGCAGCTTCGGGTCCAGTACATCCGAGCAGTACTTC. Protein product: CASSFGSSTSEQYF.

V and J are TRBV18 and TRBJ2-1, with 11 bases matching TRBD2. This CDR3 is built from 15 residues. The germline V gene encodes CDR1 KGHSH and CDR2 LQKENI. V shed 6 bases and J 7 bases; nucleotides not matched to a gene: 8. In nucleotides, the CDR3 is TGTGCCAGCTCCTTTGGACTAGCGGGCCCTAATGAGCAGTTCTTC. It is translated as CASSFGLAGPNEQFF.

This clonotype has just a few counts. In DNA, the CDR3 is TGTGCCAGCAGTTTAGAGGCAGGGTACACTGAAGCTTTCTTT. Encoded protein: CASSLEAGYTEAFF. The gene calls are TRBV12-3 or TRBV12-4 and TRBJ1-1; tentatively, D is TRBD1 (5 bases). V lost 1 base, J lost 3 bases, and 9 bases lay in between. This CDR3 comprises 14 residues.

The chain has TRBV5-1 and TRBJ2-5; D is uncertain. The CDR3 has 13 residues. Germline CDR1 reads SGHRS; CDR2 reads YFSETQ. Trimming stripped 0 bases from V and 5 bases from J, with 8 bases between. CDR3: CASSLGIGETQYF. The CDR3 DNA sequence: TGCGCCAGCAGCTTGGGGATTGGGGAGACCCAGTACTTC.

V and J are TRBV4-1 and TRBJ1-5, with D possibly TRBD1 on 5 matching bases. V was pared by 0 bases and J by 3 bases, with 12 bases between. The CDR3 sequence is 16 residues long. Germline V CDR1 and CDR2: MGHRA, YSYEKL. CDR3 loop: CASSQDLKGLNQPQHF. CDR3 bases: TGCGCCAGCAGCCAAGATCTCAAGGGACTCAATCAGCCCCAGCATTTT.

This clonotype was picked up a small number of times. This chain connects TRBV10-3 to TRBJ1-2; maybe TRBD1 (6 bases). Trimming took off 7 bases at V and 1 base at J, with 16 bases between the two ends. This CDR3 has 15 residues. CDR1 and CDR2 from the germline V gene are ENHRY and SYGVKD. In nucleotides, the CDR3 is TGTGCCATCACCAGGACAGACCAGAGTAACTATGGCTACACCTTC. Residues: CAITRTDQSNYGYTF.

This clonotype was counted a few times. The V and J genes are TRBV29-1 and TRBJ2-3; no clear D. The CDR3 is 12 residues long. Germline V CDR1 and CDR2: SQVTM, ANQGSEA. V lost 3 bases and J 4 bases, leaving 8 bases between the germline ends. CDR3 sequence reads: CSVDRLADTQYF. The CDR3 nucleotides read TGCAGCGTTGATAGGTTAGCAGATACGCAGTATTTT.

This clonotype has a handful of counts. The rearrangement uses TRBV4-3 and TRBJ2-1; D may be TRBD2 (6 bases). This CDR3 has 17 amino acids. Germline-derived CDR1 and CDR2 are LGHNA and YSLEER. V was trimmed by 4 bases and J by 8 bases, leaving 24 bases between them. The CDR3 spells CASSPQPGLQMGDEQFF. CDR3 coding DNA: TGCGCCAGCAGCCCCCAACCGGGACTCCAGATGGGCGATGAGCAGTTCTTC.

The rearrangement joins TRBV5-1 to TRBJ1-4; weak D call: TRBD1 (6 bases). In germline, CDR1 is SGHRS, CDR2 YFSETQ. Trimming pared 1 base from V and 0 bases from J, leaving 16 bases between. The CDR3 extends over 18 amino acids. Written as DNA, the CDR3 is TGCGCCAGCAGCTTGACACAGGGCCGAACCCCAACTAATGAAAAACTGTTTTTT. Protein product: CASSLTQGRTPTNEKLFF.

This rearrangement joins TRBV7-3 to TRBJ1-2, with TRBD1 identical over 9 bases. Germline loops: CDR1 SGHTA, CDR2 FQGTGA. CDR3 length equals 16 residues. V was pared by 1 base and J by 5 bases, with 8 bases of the junction left unmatched. CDR3 residues: CASSLNPPGQGYGYTF. CDR3 sequence (DNA): TGTGCCAGCAGCTTAAACCCACCGGGACAGGGATATGGCTACACCTTC.

In this sample, this clonotype turned up a few times. The chain joins TRBV12-3 or TRBV12-4 to TRBJ2-5; maybe TRBD2 (6 bases). This CDR3 is built from 15 residues. V was pared by 7 bases and J by 5 bases, with 20 bases between. The CDR3 bases are TGTGCCAGCACTTACTCAGGAGGGGTCAAGGAGACCCAGTACTTC. Protein sequence: CASTYSGGVKETQYF.

This clonotype was counted only a few times. The chain has TRBV7-8 and TRBJ2-1; 7 bases align to TRBD1. Germline V CDR1 and CDR2: SGHVS, FQNEAQ. The CDR3 consists of 13 residues. The J segment lost 3 bases and the V segment lost 6 bases, leaving 2 bases of the junction unmatched. Here the CDR3 DNA reads TGTGCCAGCAGACGACAGGGCTACAATGAGCAGTTCTTC. Its translation: CASRRQGYNEQFF.

This clonotype was seen just once. The chain employs TRBV20-1 and TRBJ2-1; no clear D gene. Trimming removed 3 bases at V and 6 bases at J, with 9 bases between. Germline assignment: CDR1 DFQATT and CDR2 SNEGSKA (reference sequence). The CDR3 covers 12 residues. CDR3 sequence reads: CSARVILNEQFF. CDR3 bases: TGCAGTGCTAGGGTGATCCTCAATGAGCAGTTCTTC.

The chain has TRBV7-3 and TRBJ2-5, with 7 bases lining up with TRBD1. Germline V CDR1 and CDR2: SGHTA, FQGTGA. The V and J ends lost 5 bases and 4 bases, in that order; junction bases with no gene match: 13. This CDR3 is built from 16 residues. DNA of the CDR3: TGTGCCAGCAGCCCGAGACAGGGCGGGTCGAGAGAGACCCAGTACTTC. Its protein product is CASSPRQGGSRETQYF.

This clonotype was picked up a small number of times. The rearrangement joins TRBV18 to TRBJ2-2; D is perhaps TRBD2 (5 bases). Deletions cut 5 bases from V and 5 bases from J, with 12 bases between. Germline V gene sequence: CDR1 KGHSH, CDR2 LQKENI. The CDR3 totals 14 residues. The CDR3 spells CASSIGGETGELFF. DNA of the CDR3: TGTGCCAGCTCAATAGGAGGAGAGACCGGGGAGCTGTTTTTT.

This clonotype occurred a few times. This sequence joins TRBV12-3 or TRBV12-4 and TRBJ2-1, with 7 bases matching TRBD1. J lost 5 bases, V lost 6 bases, and 4 bases had no gene match. The CDR3 has 13 amino acids. The CDR3 DNA reads TGTGCCAGCAGCTACAGGGGCAACAATGAGCAGTTCTTC. Its translation: CASSYRGNNEQFF.

This clonotype has just a few counts. CDR3 bases: TGTGCCAGCACCCCCTCCTGGCACCCTAGCAATCAGCCCCAGCATTTT. Residues: CASTPSWHPSNQPQHF. The V and J genes are TRBV21-1 and TRBJ1-5; the table assigns TRBD1, which was not confirmed against the DNA. TRBV21-1 is tagged as a pseudogene. There are 16 residues in the CDR3.

This clonotype has just a few counts. The V call is TRBV5-1, the J call TRBJ2-7; D is unresolved. The CDR3 contains 11 residues. Germline V gene data show CDR1 as SGHRS and CDR2 as YFSETQ. Trimming removed 10 bases from V and 5 bases from J, with 13 bases in between. CDR3 residues: CAPPGVNEQYV. The CDR3 nucleotides are TGCGCCCCCCCGGGTGTGAACGAGCAGTACGTC.

This clonotype was found a few times. The genes are TRBV10-3 and TRBJ1-1; the D is unclear. The CDR3 has 13 amino acids. Trimming removed 6 bases at V and 0 bases at J, with 8 bases between. Germline V CDR1 and CDR2: ENHRY, SYGVKD. The CDR3 here is CAISAELNTEAFF. In DNA, the CDR3 is TGTGCCATCAGCGCAGAGCTGAACACTGAAGCTTTCTTT.

This clonotype was observed once. V is TRBV5-5 and J is TRBJ2-1, with TRBD2 identical over 10 bases. The germline gives CDR1 SGHKS, CDR2 YYEKEE (reference sequence). V lost 1 base to trimming and J lost 7 bases; unmatched junction nucleotides: 8. The CDR3 length is 16 residues. The CDR3 DNA is TGTGCCAGCAGCTTGAGCGGGGGGGTAGTTGGGAATGAGCAGTTCTTC. This translates into CASSLSGGVVGNEQFF. The variable domain in full, completed from reference TRBV5-5 and TRBJ2-1, reads DAGVTQSPTHLIKTRGQQVTLRCSPISGHKSVSWYQQVLGQGPQFIFQYYEKEERGRGNFPDRFSARQFPNYSSELNVNALLLGDSALYLCASSLSGGVVGNEQFFGPGTRLTVL.

This chain uses TRBV5-1 with TRBJ1-2; possibly TRBD1 for D (5 bases). The CDR3 totals 12 residues. Germline CDR1 reads SGHRS; CDR2 reads YFSETQ. V lost 5 bases and J lost 6, with 11 bases in between. Written as DNA, the CDR3 is TGCGCCAGCAGTCGGGACGGTAATGGCTACACCTTC. As protein: CASSRDGNGYTF.

The rearrangement uses TRBV5-1 and TRBJ1-2; TRBD1 matches at 7 bases. The J segment lost 6 bases and the V segment lost 0 bases, leaving 8 bases of the junction unmatched. CDR1 and CDR2 (germline): SGHRS, YFSETQ. This CDR3 is built from 15 residues. The CDR3 bases are TGCGCCAGCAGCTTGGCCCAGGGGGTGAACGATGGCTACACCTTC. Translation: CASSLAQGVNDGYTF.

V gene TRBV18 combines with J gene TRBJ2-2; D is perhaps TRBD2 (6 bases). This CDR3 contains 15 residues. Looked up from germline, CDR1 is KGHSH and CDR2 is LQKENI. V lost 1 base, J lost 5 bases, and 11 bases lay in between. CDR3 DNA sequence: TGTGCCAGCTCACCACTAACAGGAGGGACCGGGGAGCTGTTTTTT. As protein: CASSPLTGGTGELFF.

The sample holds a few counts of this clonotype. V and J are TRBV7-2 and TRBJ2-4, with D possibly called TRBD1 or TRBD2 (5 bases each). The CDR3 spans 14 residues. Germline V gene lookup returns CDR1 SGHTA and CDR2 FQGNSA. The V end lost 3 bases, the J end lost 6 bases, and 12 bases lay between the germline ends. The CDR3 DNA sequence: TGTGCCAGCAGCTTCACCGGGACCCTAAACATTCAGTACTTC. It specifies CASSFTGTLNIQYF.

At least ten counts were recorded for this clonotype. V and J are TRBV5-1 and TRBJ2-7; 11 bases are a match to TRBD2. Trimming cost V 4 bases and J 3 bases; bases outside gene matches: 3. CDR1 is SGHRS and CDR2 is YFSETQ in the germline V gene. The CDR3 has 14 residues. In DNA, the CDR3 is TGCGCCAGCAGCCCGGGACTAGCGGTCTACGAGCAGTACGTC. Protein product: CASSPGLAVYEQYV.

The chain carries TRBV7-9 and TRBJ2-7; no clear D gene. V was shortened by 3 bases and J by 5 bases, with 11 bases between the two germline ends. The CDR3 is 13 amino acids. The V gene's germline CDR1 is SEHNR and CDR2 FQNEAQ (reference sequence). The CDR3 here is CASSLGAEDEQYF. The CDR3, as DNA: TGTGCCAGCAGCTTGGGTGCTGAGGACGAGCAGTACTTC. Full variable domain (rest looked up from reference TRBV7-9 and TRBJ2-7): DTGVSQNPRHKITKRGQNVTFRCDPISEHNRLYWYRQTLGQGPEFLTYFQNEAQLEKSRLLSDRFSAERPKGSFSTLEIQRTEQGDSAMYLCASSLGAEDEQYFGPGTRLTVT.